This T cell receptor (beta chain) was sequenced in a study of TIL therapy for anti-PD-1-resistant metastatic lung cancer. Looking at the study overall: Median patient age was approximately 58, ranging about 38-75 years.

This sample's time point: pre-treatment sample, taken before nivolumab and TIL therapy. The CDR3 is 13 amino acids. Looked up from germline, CDR1 is SQVTM and CDR2 is ANQGSEA. Trimming removed 7 bases at V and 6 bases at J, with 17 bases between. The immunoSEQ assay was v3. Each library reached about 2 million read pairs, or roughly 5-6.5 million at deep level. Sequenced by immunoSEQ multiplex PCR; TCRdb stores in-frame clones only, minus some. This table has more than 20,000 clones, over 70% appearing once. The TCR originated in a person between 25 and 80 years old with non-small cell lung cancer. J is TRBJ2-3 and V is TRBV29-1, with D perhaps TRBD1 (6 bases). Here the sequenced sample was blood, taken at baseline. The CDR3 loop reads CSAQGGIRDTQYF. Written as DNA, the CDR3 is TGCAGCGCTCAAGGGGGTATTCGCGATACGCAGTATTTT.